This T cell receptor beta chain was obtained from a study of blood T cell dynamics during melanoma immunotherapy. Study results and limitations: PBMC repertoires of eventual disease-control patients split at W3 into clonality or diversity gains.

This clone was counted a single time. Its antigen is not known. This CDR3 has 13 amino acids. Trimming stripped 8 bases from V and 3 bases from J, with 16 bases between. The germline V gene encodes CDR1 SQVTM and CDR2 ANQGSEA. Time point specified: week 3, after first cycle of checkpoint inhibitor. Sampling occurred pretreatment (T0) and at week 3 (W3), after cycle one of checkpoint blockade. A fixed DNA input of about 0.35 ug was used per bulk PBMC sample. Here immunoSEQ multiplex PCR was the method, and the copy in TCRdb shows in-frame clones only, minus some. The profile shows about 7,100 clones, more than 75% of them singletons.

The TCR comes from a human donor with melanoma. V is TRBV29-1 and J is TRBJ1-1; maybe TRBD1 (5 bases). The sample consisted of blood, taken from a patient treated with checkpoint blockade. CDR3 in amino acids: CSSLVGGDTEAFF. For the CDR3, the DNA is TGCAGCTCCCTGGTGGGGGGGGACACTGAAGCTTTCTTT. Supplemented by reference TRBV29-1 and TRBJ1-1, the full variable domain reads SAVISQKPSRDICQRGTSLTIQCQVDSQVTMMFWYRQQPGQSLTLIATANQGSEATYESGFVIDKFPISRPNLTFSTLTVSNMSPEDSSIYLCSSLVGGDTEAFFGQGTRLTVV.